This is a list of T cell receptor beta chains from one sample in a study of neurological immune-mediated disorders. TCRdb itself ran the 5' RACE reads through MiXCR, one entry per CDR3 protein. The sample yields 60,000 or so distinct CDR3 sequences, about 3.3% seen once. Source material: PBMCs. The receptors originated from a woman aged 55-70 years with multiple sclerosis. CDR3s include the opening cysteine and the closing phenylalanine or tryptophan. The order of the fields is J gene, V gene, CDR3 protein.

>TRBJ2-7|TRBV7-2
CASSLRLPYEQYF
>TRBJ2-5|TRBV29-1
CSATTLLGTGGSETQYF
>TRBJ2-1|TRBV24-1
CATSDTDPEAYNEQFF
>TRBJ2-1|TRBV5-1
CASSLVGGTVYNEQFF
>TRBJ2-2|TRBV28
CASIRRWNTGELFF
>TRBJ1-5|TRBV20-1
CSANKVSNQPQHF
>TRBJ2-3|TRBV28
CASRTNSDTQYF
>TRBJ2-3|TRBV7-9
CASSLRGDTDTQYF
>TRBJ1-4|TRBV5-4
CASSTGKTGGNEKLFF
>TRBJ2-5|TRBV20-1
CSATWTGQETQYF
>TRBJ2-4|TRBV28
CASRGTGRDIQYF
>TRBJ1-1|TRBV5-6
CASSPLPTGKNTEAFF
>TRBJ2-1|TRBV7-2
CASSLGSGGGYNEQFF
>TRBJ1-5|TRBV20-1
CSARDTGAGQPQHF
>TRBJ2-1|TRBV7-8
CATRDRGQNEQFF
>TRBJ2-1|TRBV28
CASSFPHRNLYNEQFF
>TRBJ2-7|TRBV6-5
CASSYSVSGDYEQYF
>TRBJ2-7|TRBV5-1
CASRTSGSSYEQYF
>TRBJ2-3|TRBV5-4
CASSPGPGTSGRATDTQYF
>TRBJ2-7|TRBV6-6
CASGRLASYEQYF